This T cell receptor (beta chain) derives from a study of cytomegalovirus exposure and HLA in healthy donors. General study findings and limits: Most subjects' HLA-A and HLA-B alleles were reportedly predicted from TCR beta sequences. According to the study, 150 to 200 TCR beta chains were cytomegalovirus-associated. More than 15,000 TCR beta sequences were associated with HLA alleles at 0.05 false discovery rate in a later analysis.

Germline loops: CDR1 SEHNR, CDR2 FQNEAQ (reference sequence). CDR3 length equals 16 residues. The ends lost 5 bases at V and 0 bases at J; junction bases unmatched: 9. Both 60 Vbeta primers and 13 Jbeta primers went into the PCR. Some clones are missing from TCRdb's copy, which holds only in-frame ones; the method was immunoSEQ multiplex PCR. The table shows 150,000 to 200,000 clones, with 75% to 90% occurring only once. As for this clone: Its antigen is not known.

This chain links TRBV7-9 with TRBJ2-7, with 8 bases lining up with TRBD1. This sequence originates from a man aged 40-55 years in good health and CMV-seropositive. Input material: PBMCs. CDR3 sequence reads: CASSPSRDRPSYEQYF. As DNA, the CDR3 is TGTGCCAGCAGCCCAAGCAGGGACAGGCCCTCCTACGAGCAGTACTTC.